Here is one T cell receptor (beta chain) with its context. The data stem from a study of Graves' ophthalmopathy and Graves' hyperthyroidism. As the template, RNA transcripts were used to amplify TCR beta CDR3 regions. First-round RT-PCR with HTBI primers preceded a second-round multiplex PCR. TCRdb re-derived calls from the multiplex PCR reads in MiXCR, one entry per CDR3 protein. The repertoire includes about 740,000 distinct CDR3 sequences, roughly two fifths of them detected once, and less than 55% sits in the top ten. The CDR3 has 15 amino acids. V was clipped by 2 bases and J by 4 bases, with 15 bases between them. Germline V gene data show CDR1 as SGHAT and CDR2 as FQNNGV.

Sequenced material: peripheral blood. The chain links TRBV11-2 to TRBJ2-7, with D perhaps given as TRBD1 or TRBD2 (5 bases each). The TCR was taken from an adult man with Graves' ophthalmopathy. CDR3 coding DNA: TGTGCCAGCAGCTTATTGTCCGTTGGGGGTTACGAGCAGTACTTC. This encodes CASSLLSVGGYEQYF.